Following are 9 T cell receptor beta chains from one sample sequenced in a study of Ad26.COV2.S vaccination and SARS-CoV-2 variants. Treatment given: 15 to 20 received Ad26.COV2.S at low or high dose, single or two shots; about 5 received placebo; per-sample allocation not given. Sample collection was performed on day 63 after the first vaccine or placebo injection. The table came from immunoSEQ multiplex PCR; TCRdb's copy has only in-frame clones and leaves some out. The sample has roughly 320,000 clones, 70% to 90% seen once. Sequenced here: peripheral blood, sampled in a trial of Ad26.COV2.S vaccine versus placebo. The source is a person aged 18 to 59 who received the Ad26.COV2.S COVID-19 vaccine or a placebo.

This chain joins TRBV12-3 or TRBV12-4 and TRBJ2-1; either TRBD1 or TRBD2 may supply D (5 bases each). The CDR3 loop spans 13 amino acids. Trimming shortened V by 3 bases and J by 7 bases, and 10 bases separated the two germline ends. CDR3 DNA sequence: TGTGCCAGCAGTTTCGAGGGGAAGAATGAGCAGTTCTTC. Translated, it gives CASSFEGKNEQFF.

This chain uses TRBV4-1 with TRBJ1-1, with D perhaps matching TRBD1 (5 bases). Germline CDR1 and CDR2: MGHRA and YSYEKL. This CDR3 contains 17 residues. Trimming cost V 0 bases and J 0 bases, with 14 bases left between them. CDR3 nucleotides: TGCGCCAGCAGCCAAGATTGGGACGGCCCAATGAACACTGAAGCTTTCTTT. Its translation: CASSQDWDGPMNTEAFF.

CDR3: CASSVEGTQYF. CDR3 DNA: TGTGCCAGCAGTGTCGAAGGGACCCAGTACTTC. The rearrangement links TRBV25-1 to TRBJ2-5; D remains unclear. Germline-derived CDR1 and CDR2 are MGHDK and SYGVNS. With 4 bases removed from V and 7 bases from J, the gap between germline ends came to 7 bases. This CDR3 has 11 residues.

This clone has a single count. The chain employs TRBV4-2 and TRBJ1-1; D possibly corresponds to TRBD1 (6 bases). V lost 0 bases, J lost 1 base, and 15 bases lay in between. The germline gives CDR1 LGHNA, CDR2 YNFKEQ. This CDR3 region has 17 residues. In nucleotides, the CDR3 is TGTGCCAGCAGCCAAGATAAGGGGGACGGGGCGAACACTGAAGCTTTCTTT. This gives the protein CASSQDKGDGANTEAFF.

CDR3 amino acids: CASSENLRTGEAFF. CDR3 DNA sequence: TGTGCCAGCAGTGAAAACCTAAGGACAGGCGAAGCTTTCTTT. J is TRBJ1-1 and V is TRBV25-1; 7 bases line up with TRBD1. This CDR3 region has 14 residues. Germline lookup yields CDR1 MGHDK and CDR2 SYGVNS. The V segment lost 2 bases and the J segment 8 bases; nucleotides outside the gene matches: 8.

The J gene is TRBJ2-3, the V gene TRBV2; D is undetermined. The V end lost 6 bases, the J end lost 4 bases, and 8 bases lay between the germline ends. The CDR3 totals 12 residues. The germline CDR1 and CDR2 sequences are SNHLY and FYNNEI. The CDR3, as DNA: TGTGCCAGCAGAGTTGGAGCAGATACGCAGTATTTT. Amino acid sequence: CASRVGADTQYF.

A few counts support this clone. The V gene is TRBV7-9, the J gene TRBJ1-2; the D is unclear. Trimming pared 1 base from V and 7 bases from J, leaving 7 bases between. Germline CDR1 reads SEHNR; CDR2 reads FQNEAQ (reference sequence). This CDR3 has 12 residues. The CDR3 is CASSLDTAGYTF. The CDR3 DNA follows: TGTGCCAGCAGCTTAGACACGGCTGGCTACACCTTC.

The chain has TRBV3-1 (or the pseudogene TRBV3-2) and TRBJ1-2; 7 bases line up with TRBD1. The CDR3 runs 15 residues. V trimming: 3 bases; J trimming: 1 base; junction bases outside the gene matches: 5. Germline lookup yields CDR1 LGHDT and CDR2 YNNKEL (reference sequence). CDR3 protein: CASSHPGTDNYGYTF. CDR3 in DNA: TGTGCCAGCAGCCACCCAGGGACAGATAACTATGGCTACACCTTC.

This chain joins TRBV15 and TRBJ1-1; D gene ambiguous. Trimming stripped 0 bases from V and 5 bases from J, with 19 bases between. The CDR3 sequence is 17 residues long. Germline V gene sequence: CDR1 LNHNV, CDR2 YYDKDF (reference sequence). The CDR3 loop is CATSRDPWAAEQTEAFF. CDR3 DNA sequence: TGTGCCACCAGCAGAGATCCCTGGGCAGCAGAACAGACTGAAGCTTTCTTT.